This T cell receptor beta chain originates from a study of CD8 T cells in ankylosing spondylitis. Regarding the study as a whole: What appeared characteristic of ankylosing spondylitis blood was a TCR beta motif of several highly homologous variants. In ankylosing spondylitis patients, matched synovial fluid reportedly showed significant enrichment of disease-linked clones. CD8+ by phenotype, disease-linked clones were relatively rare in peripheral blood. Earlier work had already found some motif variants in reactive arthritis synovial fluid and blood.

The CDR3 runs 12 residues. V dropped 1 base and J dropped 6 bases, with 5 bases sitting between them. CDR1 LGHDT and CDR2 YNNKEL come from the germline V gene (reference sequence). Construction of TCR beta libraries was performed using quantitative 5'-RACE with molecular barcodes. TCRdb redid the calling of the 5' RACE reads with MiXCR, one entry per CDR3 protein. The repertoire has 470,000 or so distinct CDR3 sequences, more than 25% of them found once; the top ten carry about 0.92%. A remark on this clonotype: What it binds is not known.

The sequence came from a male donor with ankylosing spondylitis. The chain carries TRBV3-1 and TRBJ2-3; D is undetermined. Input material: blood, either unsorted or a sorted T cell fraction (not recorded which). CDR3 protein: CASSQGVDTQYF. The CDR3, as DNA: TGTGCCAGCAGCCAAGGGGTGGATACGCAGTATTTT.